A selection of T cell receptor beta chains follows, all from one sample in a study of early T cells in non-severe SARS-CoV-2 infection. TCRdb fed the 5' RACE reads into MiXCR, producing one record per CDR3 protein. The sample has fewer than 110,000 distinct CDR3 sequences, roughly 11% seen once. What was sequenced was whole blood. All receptors come from an adult who was a healthcare worker with PCR-confirmed SARS-CoV-2 infection or an uninfected control (not recorded which). Both conserved end residues are part of each CDR3. Each record gives: J gene, D gene, CDR3 length, V gene, clone size, CDR3 protein, CDR3 DNA. The D gene is left open where the match is weak. The size entry is marked missing in some rows and otherwise reads once, few, many or a size class.

j_gene: TRBJ2-3; d_gene: -; len: 11; v_gene: TRBV5-1; abundance: -; CDR3aa: CASGIEDTQYF; CDR3nt: TGCGCCAGCGGAATAGAAGATACGCAGTATTTT
j_gene: TRBJ2-7; d_gene: -; len: 12; v_gene: TRBV2; abundance: -; CDR3aa: CASGDSSYEQYF; CDR3nt: TGTGCCAGCGGCGACTCCTCCTACGAGCAGTACTTC
j_gene: TRBJ1-2; d_gene: -; len: 15; v_gene: TRBV12-3/TRBV12-4; abundance: -; CDR3aa: CASSFGTLSGYGYTF; CDR3nt: TGTGCCAGCAGTTTCGGGACTCTCTCTGGCTATGGCTACACCTTC
j_gene: TRBJ1-1; d_gene: -; len: 13; v_gene: TRBV7-9; abundance: many; CDR3aa: CASSLIGGTEAFF; CDR3nt: TGTGCCAGCAGCTTAATTGGGGGCACTGAAGCTTTCTTT
j_gene: TRBJ2-3; d_gene: TRBD2; len: 15; v_gene: TRBV5-5; abundance: -; CDR3aa: CASSWTSGGSDTQYF; CDR3nt: TGTGCCAGCAGCTGGACTAGCGGGGGGTCGGATACGCAGTATTTT
j_gene: TRBJ2-3; d_gene: TRBD2; len: 15; v_gene: TRBV28; abundance: many; CDR3aa: CASSSLAGGTDTQYF; CDR3nt: TGTGCCAGCAGTTCCCTAGCGGGGGGCACAGATACGCAGTATTTT
j_gene: TRBJ2-3; d_gene: -; len: 15; v_gene: TRBV20-1; abundance: few; CDR3aa: CSARDPGRRTDTQYF; CDR3nt: TGCAGTGCTAGAGACCCGGGACGGAGGACAGATACGCAGTATTTT
j_gene: TRBJ2-7; d_gene: TRBD2; len: 17; v_gene: TRBV11-2; abundance: -; CDR3aa: CACSLDVPAGVPYEQYF; CDR3nt: TGTGCCTGCAGCTTAGACGTCCCCGCGGGAGTGCCCTACGAGCAGTACTTC
j_gene: TRBJ1-2; d_gene: -; len: 10; v_gene: TRBV29-1; abundance: medium-sized; CDR3aa: CSAWSYGYTF; CDR3nt: TGCAGCGCTTGGTCGTATGGCTACACCTTC
j_gene: TRBJ2-3; d_gene: -; len: 9; v_gene: TRBV24-1; abundance: -; CDR3aa: CATPSKRYF; CDR3nt: TGTGCCACCCCCTCGAAGAGGTATTTT
j_gene: TRBJ2-3; d_gene: -; len: 15; v_gene: TRBV14; abundance: many; CDR3aa: CASSQALLSTDTQYF; CDR3nt: TGTGCCAGCAGCCAGGCCCTTTTGTCCACAGATACGCAGTATTTT
j_gene: TRBJ2-1; d_gene: TRBD1; len: 20; v_gene: TRBV4-1; abundance: many; CDR3aa: CASSQHGTGGLAGIYNEQFF; CDR3nt: TGCGCCAGCAGCCAACACGGGACAGGGGGCTTGGCGGGAATCTACAATGAGCAGTTCTTC
j_gene: TRBJ2-5; d_gene: TRBD2; len: 18; v_gene: TRBV6-2/TRBV6-3; abundance: many; CDR3aa: CASSPVRLAGMGQETQYF; CDR3nt: TGTGCCAGCAGCCCGGTACGGCTAGCGGGAATGGGGCAAGAGACCCAGTACTTC
j_gene: TRBJ2-3; d_gene: -; len: 15; v_gene: TRBV4-1; abundance: few; CDR3aa: CASRPGWTDGGTQYF; CDR3nt: TGCGCCAGCAGGCCAGGATGGACAGACGGGGGTACGCAGTATTTT
j_gene: TRBJ2-3; d_gene: -; len: 15; v_gene: TRBV29-1; abundance: few; CDR3aa: CSVERWERRTDTQYF; CDR3nt: TGCAGCGTTGAAAGGTGGGAGCGGCGCACAGATACGCAGTATTTT
j_gene: TRBJ2-1; d_gene: -; len: 13; v_gene: TRBV3-1; abundance: many; CDR3aa: CASSPSGINEQFF; CDR3nt: TGTGCCAGCAGCCCGTCAGGGATCAATGAGCAGTTCTTC
j_gene: TRBJ2-7; d_gene: -; len: 14; v_gene: TRBV9; abundance: many; CDR3aa: CASSGRGVTGEQYF; CDR3nt: TGTGCCAGCAGCGGCAGGGGGGTGACCGGCGAGCAGTACTTC
j_gene: TRBJ1-1; d_gene: -; len: 14; v_gene: TRBV20-1; abundance: many; CDR3aa: CSASDQGRGSEAFF; CDR3nt: TGCAGTGCTAGCGACCAAGGACGGGGGTCTGAAGCTTTCTTT
j_gene: TRBJ1-1; d_gene: -; len: 14; v_gene: TRBV7-9; abundance: many; CDR3aa: CASVPPRGVSEAFF; CDR3nt: TGTGCCAGCGTCCCCCCGAGGGGGGTGAGTGAAGCTTTCTTT
j_gene: TRBJ2-1; d_gene: TRBD2; len: 15; v_gene: TRBV5-8; abundance: -; CDR3aa: CASNPGTSGYNEQFF; CDR3nt: TGTGCCAGCAACCCCGGGACTAGCGGGTACAATGAGCAGTTCTTC
j_gene: TRBJ2-2; d_gene: -; len: 12; v_gene: TRBV7-6; abundance: few; CDR3aa: CASSLSSGELFF; CDR3nt: TGTGCCAGCAGCTTATCCTCCGGGGAGCTGTTTTTT
j_gene: TRBJ1-6; d_gene: -; len: 14; v_gene: TRBV6-1; abundance: few; CDR3aa: CASGREPYNSPLHF; CDR3nt: TGTGCCAGCGGCCGGGAGCCTTATAATTCACCCCTCCACTTT
j_gene: TRBJ2-1; d_gene: TRBD2; len: 15; v_gene: TRBV5-1; abundance: -; CDR3aa: CASSGGTRALDEQFF; CDR3nt: TGCGCCAGCAGCGGGGGGACTAGAGCCTTAGATGAGCAGTTCTTC
j_gene: TRBJ1-6; d_gene: -; len: 12; v_gene: TRBV20-1; abundance: few; CDR3aa: CSATGLRSPLHF; CDR3nt: TGCAGTGCTACAGGGTTACGGTCACCCCTCCACTTT
j_gene: TRBJ2-1; d_gene: TRBD2; len: 16; v_gene: TRBV28; abundance: -; CDR3aa: CASLTSGRVSRNEQFF; CDR3nt: TGTGCCAGCCTGACTAGCGGGAGGGTCAGTCGCAATGAGCAGTTCTTC
j_gene: TRBJ2-5; d_gene: TRBD2; len: 15; v_gene: TRBV27; abundance: many; CDR3aa: CASSFRTSGQETQYF; CDR3nt: TGTGCCAGCAGTTTCAGGACTAGCGGCCAAGAGACCCAGTACTTC
j_gene: TRBJ2-1; d_gene: TRBD2; len: 15; v_gene: TRBV6-6; abundance: many; CDR3aa: CAISRAGTVGNEQFF; CDR3nt: TGTGCCATATCAAGAGCGGGAACAGTGGGGAATGAGCAGTTCTTC
j_gene: TRBJ2-1; d_gene: -; len: 11; v_gene: TRBV10-3; abundance: once; CDR3aa: CAISASNEQFF; CDR3nt: TGTGCCATCAGTGCTTCGAATGAGCAGTTCTTC
j_gene: TRBJ1-3; d_gene: -; len: 14; v_gene: TRBV2; abundance: few; CDR3aa: CASSPSPLENTIYF; CDR3nt: TGTGCCAGCAGTCCTTCCCCCCTCGAAAACACCATATATTTT
j_gene: TRBJ2-5; d_gene: -; len: 14; v_gene: TRBV4-3; abundance: few; CDR3aa: CASSQDHEAETQYF; CDR3nt: TGCGCCAGCAGCCAGGACCATGAAGCGGAGACCCAGTACTTC
j_gene: TRBJ1-1; d_gene: -; len: 14; v_gene: TRBV12-3/TRBV12-4; abundance: -; CDR3aa: CASSLAGKNTEAFF; CDR3nt: TGTGCCAGCAGTTTGGCAGGGAAGAACACTGAAGCTTTCTTT
j_gene: TRBJ2-7; d_gene: -; len: 13; v_gene: TRBV28; abundance: many; CDR3aa: CASSLGGHHEQYF; CDR3nt: TGTGCCAGCAGTTTAGGAGGGCACCACGAGCAGTACTTC
j_gene: TRBJ2-3; d_gene: TRBD2; len: 16; v_gene: TRBV24-1; abundance: many; CDR3aa: CATSDGLAEFTDTQYF; CDR3nt: TGTGCCACCAGTGACGGACTAGCGGAATTCACAGATACGCAGTATTTT
j_gene: TRBJ2-1; d_gene: -; len: 14; v_gene: TRBV28; abundance: -; CDR3aa: CASGSGSSYNGQFF; CDR3nt: TGTGCCAGCGGGTCGGGGAGCTCCTACAATGGGCAGTTCTTC
j_gene: TRBJ2-5; d_gene: -; len: 14; v_gene: TRBV20-1; abundance: many; CDR3aa: CSARVSAFQETQYF; CDR3nt: TGCAGTGCTAGAGTATCAGCGTTTCAAGAGACCCAGTACTTC
j_gene: TRBJ2-1; d_gene: -; len: 10; v_gene: TRBV2; abundance: -; CDR3aa: CASSDPVGFF; CDR3nt: TGTGCCAGCAGTGACCCGGTGGGGTTCTTC
j_gene: TRBJ2-3; d_gene: TRBD1; len: 16; v_gene: TRBV10-3; abundance: many; CDR3aa: CAISEPLTTGIDTQYF; CDR3nt: TGTGCCATCAGTGAGCCACTAACGACAGGGATCGATACGCAGTATTTT
j_gene: TRBJ1-5; d_gene: -; len: 12; v_gene: TRBV7-9; abundance: few; CDR3aa: CASSLVSQPQHF; CDR3nt: TGTGCCAGCAGCTTAGTAAGTCAGCCCCAGCATTTT
j_gene: TRBJ1-2; d_gene: -; len: 11; v_gene: TRBV19; abundance: -; CDR3aa: CASTDMDGYTF; CDR3nt: TGTGCCAGTACCGACATGGACGGCTACACCTTC
j_gene: TRBJ1-2; d_gene: -; len: 11; v_gene: TRBV20-1; abundance: few; CDR3aa: CSARDPRGYTF; CDR3nt: TGCAGTGCTAGAGATCCCCGGGGCTACACCTTC
j_gene: TRBJ1-5; d_gene: -; len: 15; v_gene: TRBV20-1; abundance: many; CDR3aa: CSANELGTAVWPQHF; CDR3nt: TGCAGTGCTAACGAACTAGGGACGGCGGTCTGGCCCCAGCATTTT
j_gene: TRBJ2-7; d_gene: TRBD1; len: 14; v_gene: TRBV6-1; abundance: few; CDR3aa: CASSESGQVLEQYF; CDR3nt: TGTGCCAGCAGTGAATCTGGACAGGTGCTCGAGCAGTACTTC
j_gene: TRBJ1-6; d_gene: -; len: 13; v_gene: TRBV9; abundance: -; CDR3aa: CASSVEEGSPLHF; CDR3nt: TGTGCCAGCAGCGTAGAGGAGGGTTCACCCCTCCACTTT
j_gene: TRBJ1-5; d_gene: TRBD1; len: 17; v_gene: TRBV19; abundance: many; CDR3aa: CASSIAGTGVTDQPQHF; CDR3nt: TGTGCCAGTAGTATCGCGGGGACAGGGGTGACGGATCAGCCCCAGCATTTT
j_gene: TRBJ1-1; d_gene: -; len: 14; v_gene: TRBV6-5; abundance: -; CDR3aa: CASSSADSYTEAFF; CDR3nt: TGTGCCAGCAGTTCAGCAGACAGTTACACTGAAGCTTTCTTT
j_gene: TRBJ1-2; d_gene: -; len: 12; v_gene: TRBV20-1; abundance: -; CDR3aa: CSARQGRRGYTF; CDR3nt: TGCAGTGCTAGGCAGGGGCGCCGGGGCTACACCTTC
j_gene: TRBJ2-1; d_gene: TRBD2; len: 14; v_gene: TRBV20-1; abundance: -; CDR3aa: CSASGLAGGNEQFF; CDR3nt: TGCAGTGCTAGCGGGCTAGCGGGGGGGAATGAGCAGTTCTTC
j_gene: TRBJ2-5; d_gene: -; len: 17; v_gene: TRBV11-2; abundance: -; CDR3aa: CASSSRLGQPSMETQYF; CDR3nt: TGTGCCAGCAGCTCCCGCCTCGGCCAACCCAGTATGGAGACCCAGTACTTC
j_gene: TRBJ2-4; d_gene: -; len: 16; v_gene: TRBV27; abundance: few; CDR3aa: CASSPWRGLAKNIQYF; CDR3nt: TGTGCCAGCAGTCCCTGGAGGGGACTAGCCAAAAACATTCAGTACTTC
j_gene: TRBJ2-1; d_gene: TRBD2; len: 16; v_gene: TRBV5-6; abundance: many; CDR3aa: CASSQGLAGVIIEQFF; CDR3nt: TGTGCCAGCAGCCAGGGACTAGCGGGAGTTATTATTGAGCAGTTCTTC
j_gene: TRBJ2-7; d_gene: -; len: 16; v_gene: TRBV30; abundance: few; CDR3aa: CAWSVVRESTVLEQYF; CDR3nt: TGTGCCTGGAGTGTGGTACGGGAGAGTACGGTCCTCGAGCAGTACTTC
j_gene: TRBJ2-6; d_gene: -; len: 19; v_gene: TRBV5-6; abundance: -; CDR3aa: CASSLFEGILSSGANVLTF; CDR3nt: TGTGCCAGCAGCTTGTTTGAGGGAATTTTAAGCTCTGGGGCCAACGTCCTGACTTTC
j_gene: TRBJ1-5; d_gene: -; len: 15; v_gene: TRBV12-3/TRBV12-4; abundance: -; CDR3aa: CASSLRAGSNQPQHF; CDR3nt: TGTGCCAGCAGTTTGAGGGCGGGCAGCAATCAGCCCCAGCATTTT
j_gene: TRBJ2-1; d_gene: TRBD1; len: 15; v_gene: TRBV28; abundance: -; CDR3aa: CASSSSGTGGNEQFF; CDR3nt: TGTGCCAGCAGTTCCTCCGGGACAGGGGGCAATGAGCAGTTCTTC
j_gene: TRBJ2-7; d_gene: TRBD2; len: 16; v_gene: TRBV20-1; abundance: few; CDR3aa: CSAPRPTSGEAGEQYF; CDR3nt: TGCAGTGCTCCTCGACCGACTAGCGGGGAAGCAGGGGAGCAGTACTTC
j_gene: TRBJ1-5; d_gene: -; len: 15; v_gene: TRBV5-1; abundance: -; CDR3aa: CASSLGLGANQPQHF; CDR3nt: TGCGCCAGCAGCTTGGGCTTGGGGGCAAATCAGCCCCAGCATTTT
j_gene: TRBJ1-2; d_gene: TRBD1; len: 12; v_gene: TRBV19; abundance: -; CDR3aa: CASRGDSYGYTF; CDR3nt: TGTGCCAGTAGAGGGGACAGTTATGGCTACACCTTC
j_gene: TRBJ2-2; d_gene: -; len: 15; v_gene: TRBV2; abundance: -; CDR3aa: CASRLPGRGTGELFF; CDR3nt: TGTGCCAGCAGACTACCGGGACGGGGCACCGGGGAGCTGTTTTTT
j_gene: TRBJ1-4; d_gene: -; len: 16; v_gene: TRBV11-2; abundance: many; CDR3aa: CASSLDRPGRLEKLFF; CDR3nt: TGTGCCAGCAGCTTAGACAGACCAGGGAGGCTGGAAAAACTGTTTTTT
j_gene: TRBJ2-1; d_gene: TRBD2; len: 15; v_gene: TRBV6-6; abundance: many; CDR3aa: CASTFGLAGVQEQFF; CDR3nt: TGTGCCAGCACTTTCGGGCTAGCGGGAGTACAGGAGCAGTTCTTC